The 18 T cell receptor beta chains listed next were all sequenced from one sample in a study of T cell changes during pregnancy in multiple sclerosis. Data came from immunoSEQ multiplex PCR; TCRdb stores just in-frame clones and leaves some out. The repertoire holds roughly 120,000 clones, with about 93% as singletons. The source material was peripheral blood, sampled before pregnancy. The source is a female donor with multiple sclerosis, enrolled in a pregnancy study.

The CDR3 bases are TGTGCCAGCAGCCTTTCAGGGAACACTGAAGCTTTCTTT. Translated, it gives CASSLSGNTEAFF. The chain uses TRBV28 and TRBJ1-1; D is uncertain. V lost 6 bases and J 1 base, leaving 9 bases between the germline ends. The CDR3 totals 13 residues. The germline V gene encodes CDR1 MDHEN and CDR2 SYDVKM.

The chain links TRBV6-5 to TRBJ2-5; 7 bases line up with TRBD1. V lost 6 bases, J lost 4 bases, and 11 bases stayed unmatched. CDR3 size: 15 residues. Germline V gene sequence: CDR1 MNHEY, CDR2 SVGAGI. The CDR3 is CASRLQGRMVETQYF. The DNA for the CDR3 is TGTGCCAGCAGGTTACAGGGGAGAATGGTAGAGACCCAGTACTTC.

The chain links TRBV30 to TRBJ2-7, with TRBD1 as a possible D gene (6 bases). Germline CDR1 is GTSNPN and CDR2 is SVGIG (reference sequence). V was pared by 3 bases and J by 7 bases, with 16 bases between. The CDR3 totals 13 residues. This chain's CDR3 is CAWSPALGGEQYF. The CDR3 region has the DNA TGTGCCTGGAGCCCTGCTCTAGGGGGAGAGCAGTACTTC.

This chain links TRBV18 with TRBJ2-3, with 9 bases lining up with TRBD1. This CDR3 is 16 amino acids long. Trimming cost V 5 bases and J 3 bases; bases outside gene matches: 9. In germline, CDR1 is KGHSH, CDR2 LQKENI. This CDR3 reads CASSSRSGQGTDTQYF. The CDR3 nucleotides read TGTGCCAGCTCATCTCGATCGGGACAGGGTACAGATACGCAGTATTTT.

V gene TRBV7-9 combines with J gene TRBJ2-7, with 8 nucleotides matching TRBD1. The CDR3 covers 15 residues. V gave up 5 bases and J gave up 9 bases; unmatched junction bases: 15. Germline CDR1 and CDR2: SEHNR and FQNEAQ (reference sequence). The CDR3 sequence is CASSPTGDSLGGQYF. Here the CDR3 DNA reads TGTGCCAGCAGCCCGACAGGGGACAGCCTTGGGGGGCAGTACTTC. Full variable domain (outside the CDR3, taken from reference TRBV7-9 and TRBJ2-7): DTGVSQNPRHKITKRGQNVTFRCDPISEHNRLYWYRQTLGQGPEFLTYFQNEAQLEKSRLLSDRFSAERPKGSFSTLEIQRTEQGDSAMYLCASSPTGDSLGGQYFGPGTRLTVT.

In this sample, this clone turned up a few times. The V call is TRBV27, the J call TRBJ2-2; D is unresolved. The CDR3 length is 15 residues. Trimming removed 8 bases at V and 5 bases at J, with 18 bases between. Germline CDR1 reads MNHEY; CDR2 reads SMNVEV (reference sequence). The CDR3 bases are TGTGCCAGCTCCCCCGTCCGTAATCCTACCGGGGAGCTGTTTTTT. It translates to CASSPVRNPTGELFF.

This chain connects TRBV7-9 to TRBJ1-1, with 8 nucleotides matching TRBD1. Germline values: CDR1 SEHNR, CDR2 FQNEAQ (reference sequence). The CDR3 consists of 14 residues. V shed 5 bases and J 3 bases; nucleotides not matched to a gene: 5. CDR3 loop: CASSLRTGYTEAFF. The CDR3 coding sequence is TGTGCCAGCAGCCTGCGGACAGGGTACACTGAAGCTTTCTTT.

The rearrangement uses TRBV27 and TRBJ1-5, with D hard to call. The V end was cut by 2 bases, the J end by 6 bases, with 11 bases between. Germline V CDR1 and CDR2: MNHEY, SMNVEV (reference sequence). The CDR3 is 14 amino acids. This CDR3 reads CASSLTQAGQPQHF. CDR3 in DNA: TGTGCCAGCAGTTTAACGCAGGCTGGTCAGCCCCAGCATTTT.

The genes are TRBV18 and TRBJ2-2, with 8 bases fitting TRBD1. Germline CDR1 is KGHSH and CDR2 is LQKENI. Unmatched junction bases numbered 5, after V lost 5 bases and J lost 3 bases. The CDR3 covers 15 residues. CDR3 protein: CASSTDRVHTGELFF. For the CDR3, the DNA is TGTGCCAGCTCAACGGACAGGGTGCACACCGGGGAGCTGTTTTTT.

The V and J genes are TRBV9 and TRBJ2-7; D may be TRBD2 (5 bases). V dropped 0 bases and J dropped 2 bases, with 12 bases sitting between them. The germline CDR1 and CDR2 sequences are SGDLS and YYNGEE. The CDR3 consists of 15 residues. This chain's CDR3 is CASSVAPGFPYEQYF. The CDR3 DNA sequence: TGTGCCAGCAGCGTAGCTCCGGGATTCCCCTACGAGCAGTACTTC.

This chain uses TRBV10-3 with TRBJ2-1, with 7 bases fitting TRBD2. The trim removed 8 bases at V and 7 bases at J, leaving 2 bases unmatched. The CDR3 extends over 11 amino acids. Germline V gene lookup returns CDR1 ENHRY and CDR2 SYGVKD. The CDR3 bases are TGTGCCATCGCCGGGGGGAATGAGCAGTTCTTC. It translates to CAIAGGNEQFF.

The CDR3 DNA is TGCGCCAGCAGCTTGGAAAGGGGGCCCACGAACACCGGGGAGCTGTTTTTT. This sequence encodes CASSLERGPTNTGELFF. The chain links TRBV5-1 to TRBJ2-2, with TRBD1 identical over 7 bases. The CDR3 totals 17 residues. V dropped 0 bases and J dropped 0; count of bases not matched to a gene: 5. CDR1 and CDR2 from the germline V gene are SGHRS and YFSETQ.

The chain is built from TRBV5-1 and TRBJ2-3, with 12 positions matching TRBD2. Germline lookup yields CDR1 SGHRS and CDR2 YFSETQ. The CDR3 has 20 amino acids. V lost 0 bases, J lost 0 bases, and 11 bases stayed unmatched. The CDR3 DNA reads TGCGCCAGCAGCTTGGCCAGAACCTGGACTAGCGGGACTAGCACAGATACGCAGTATTTT. As protein: CASSLARTWTSGTSTDTQYF.

V usage is TRBV7-2 and J usage is TRBJ2-3; TRBD2 matches 8 bases. Germline CDR1 SGHTA, CDR2 FQGNSA. CDR3 length: 16 residues. The V segment lost 1 base and the J segment 0 bases; nucleotides outside the gene matches: 3. CDR3 loop: CASSLVLAGSTDTQYF. For the CDR3, the DNA is TGTGCCAGCAGCTTAGTCCTAGCGGGTAGCACAGATACGCAGTATTTT. The full variable domain, rest sourced from reference TRBV7-2 and TRBJ2-3, is GAGVSQSPSNKVTEKGKDVELRCDPISGHTALYWYRQSLGQGLEFLIYFQGNSAPDKSGLPSDRFSAERTGGSVSTLTIQRTQQEDSAVYLCASSLVLAGSTDTQYFGPGTRLTVL.

A note on this clone: The sample carries other DNA sequences with the same CDR3. This chain joins TRBV30 and TRBJ1-1; TRBD1 agrees at 9 bases. J was trimmed by 5 bases and V by 3 bases; bases with no gene match: 4. Germline CDR1 and CDR2: GTSNPN and SVGIG (reference sequence). The CDR3 is 13 residues long. DNA of the CDR3: TGTGCCTGGAGGACAGGGGGTTTGACTGAAGCTTTCTTT. This sequence encodes CAWRTGGLTEAFF. Together with reference TRBV30 and TRBJ1-1, the CDR3 gives the full variable domain: SQTIHQWPATLVQPVGSPLSLECTVEGTSNPNLYWYRQAAGRGLQLLFYSVGIGQISSEVPQNLSASRPQDRQFILSSKKLLLSDSGFYLCAWRTGGLTEAFFGQGTRLTVV.

The chain couples TRBV5-1 to TRBJ1-1, with D maybe TRBD1 (6 bases). Germline CDR1 SGHRS, CDR2 YFSETQ. Trimming took off 0 bases at V and 5 bases at J, with 11 bases between the two ends. The CDR3 contains 14 residues. The chain's CDR3 is CASSLVAGETEAFF. The CDR3, as DNA: TGCGCCAGCAGCTTGGTTGCAGGGGAGACTGAAGCTTTCTTT.

The chain recombines TRBV5-6 with TRBJ2-3; the D gene is possibly TRBD2 (6 bases). Per the germline V gene, CDR1 is SGHDT and CDR2 is YYEEEE. The CDR3 sequence is 15 residues long. Trimming removed 0 bases from V and 2 bases from J, with 10 bases in between. The CDR3 protein is CASSLGGGNTDTQYF. The CDR3 DNA is TGTGCCAGCAGCTTGGGAGGCGGGAACACAGATACGCAGTATTTT.

This chain uses TRBV7-2 with TRBJ1-2; TRBD1 aligns across 7 bases. The CDR3 totals 15 residues. V dropped 6 bases and J dropped 5; count of bases not matched to a gene: 12. Germline loops: CDR1 SGHTA, CDR2 FQGNSA. CDR3 amino acids: CASRDYRDSTYGYTF. CDR3 bases: TGTGCCAGCAGAGATTACCGGGACAGTACTTATGGCTACACCTTC.